This T cell receptor (beta chain) was documented in a study of control samples from healthy donors and cancer patients. Method: immunoSEQ multiplex PCR; TCRdb's copy keeps in-frame clones and lacks some. The data show over 55,000 clones, 91% seen once. The CDR3 contains 15 residues. The germline V gene encodes CDR1 SNHLY and CDR2 FYNNEI. The V gene lost 8 bases and the J gene lost 4 bases, with 19 bases spanning the gap. The material sequenced was PBMCs. The receptor was isolated from a young man with colorectal cancer. The chain uses TRBV2 and TRBJ2-3, with D perhaps being TRBD1 or TRBD2 (5 bases each). CDR3 sequence: CASSLIGDGADTQYF. CDR3 DNA sequence: TGTGCCAGCTCTTTGATCGGGGACGGGGCAGATACGCAGTATTTT.